A single sample is the source of the 4 T cell receptor beta chains below, sequenced in a study of PD-1 and CTLA-4 blockade in melanoma listed by TCRdb under 2021. The library came from the immunoSEQ multiplex PCR assay. TCRdb provides this immuneACCESS table in a form limited to in-frame rearrangements. Some clones are lacking; in checked studies, under half of them reflect an unresolved V gene, and why the rest are absent is not known. The sample table holds about 30,000 clones, of which roughly 90% were seen once. More than 5.5% of the sample lies in the top ten. The sequencing used CD8+ T cells from peripheral blood, collected from a patient given anti-PD-1 treatment. Receptor source: a human donor with melanoma.

This clone came up once. The chain couples TRBV19 to TRBJ1-1; TRBD1 is a possible D gene (6 bases). CDR1 and CDR2 from the germline V gene are LNHDA and SQIVND (reference sequence). V was trimmed by 0 bases and J by 1 base, leaving 9 bases between them. This CDR3 region has 15 residues. CDR3 nucleotide sequence: TGTGCCAGTAGTATAGATGGGGGCCGGAACACTGAAGCTTTCTTT. Translating gives CASSIDGGRNTEAFF.

The chain links TRBV13 to TRBJ2-1; TRBD2 is a possible D gene (5 bases). Germline CDR1 is PRHDT and CDR2 is FYEKMQ (reference sequence). The CDR3 has 19 residues. Trimming shortened V by 6 bases and J by 8 bases, and 32 bases separated the two germline ends. The CDR3 coding sequence is TGTGCCAGCAGGGACTCCGCTACCAACCTTCCGGGCGCGAAGGATGAGCAGTTCTTC. This encodes CASRDSATNLPGAKDEQFF.

V is TRBV27 and J is TRBJ2-3, with TRBD2 identical over 7 bases. The J segment lost 5 bases and the V segment lost 4 bases, leaving 0 bases of the junction unmatched. CDR3 length: 12 residues. Per the germline V gene, CDR1 is MNHEY and CDR2 is SMNVEV (reference sequence). The CDR3 protein is CASSWGGDTQYF. In nucleotides, the CDR3 is TGTGCCAGCAGTTGGGGGGGAGATACGCAGTATTTT.

The V and J genes are TRBV4-3 and TRBJ2-2; 11 nucleotides align to TRBD2. CDR1 LGHNA and CDR2 YSLEER come from the germline V gene. After removal of 0 bases from V and 5 bases from J, the junction contained 5 bases not matched to a gene. The CDR3 sequence is 17 residues long. The CDR3 here is CASSQELAGGRTGELFF. CDR3 nucleotides: TGCGCCAGCAGCCAAGAGCTAGCGGGGGGCCGAACCGGGGAGCTGTTTTTT.